This T cell receptor (beta chain) was captured in a study of Ad26.COV2.S vaccination and SARS-CoV-2 variants. Remarks on this clone: The antigen is unknown.

Study-level points and caveats: Reportedly, after vaccination the spike-specific CD8+ and CD4+ T cell responses displayed substantial breadth.

Germline V gene lookup returns CDR1 SGHTA and CDR2 FQGNSA. The CDR3 is 14 residues long. The V and J ends lost 8 bases and 1 base, in that order; junction bases with no gene match: 6. As to treatment: 15 to 20 received Ad26.COV2.S at low or high dose, single or two shots; roughly five received placebo; per-sample allocation not given. It was on day 63 after the first vaccine or placebo injection that samples were taken. Sequencing was performed with immunoSEQ multiplex PCR; in TCRdb, only in-frame clones are kept and a portion is missing. The table has fewer than 400,000 clones, just over 85% seen once.

This material consisted of peripheral blood, taken in a trial of Ad26.COV2.S vaccine versus placebo. This TCR was sampled from a person aged 18 to 59 who received the Ad26.COV2.S COVID-19 vaccine or a placebo. The chain is built from TRBV7-2 and TRBJ2-7, with 9 bases matching TRBD1. CDR3 sequence (DNA): TGTGCCAGCCTCAAGGACAGGGGTTCCTACGAGCAGTACTTC. Its protein is CASLKDRGSYEQYF.